This TCR beta chain was sequenced in a study of early T cells in non-severe SARS-CoV-2 infection. Study context: Unsorted whole blood bulk RNA was sequenced, with unpaired chains. General study findings and limits: There was a bias toward anti-spike CD8 responses in VDJdb matching, which missed private and CD4 specificities.

In this sample, this clonotype turned up many times. Its antigen is currently unknown. Germline CDR1 reads MNHNS; CDR2 reads SASEGT. The V end was cut by 6 bases, the J end by 0 bases, with 15 bases between. The CDR3 spans 17 residues. Researchers attached unique molecular identifiers to individual cDNA molecules. TCRdb reprocessed the 5' RACE reads via MiXCR and lists one record per CDR3 protein. This table holds about 77,000 distinct CDR3 sequences, 8.5% to 10% found once. Sequenced sample: whole blood. The J gene is TRBJ2-6, the V gene TRBV6-1; D call uncertain. This TCR was recovered from an adult who was a healthcare worker with PCR-confirmed SARS-CoV-2 infection or an uninfected control (not recorded which). CDR3 loop: CASSESGIGSGANVLTF. The CDR3 DNA reads as TGTGCCAGCAGCGAATCAGGAATCGGCTCTGGGGCCAACGTCCTGACTTTC.